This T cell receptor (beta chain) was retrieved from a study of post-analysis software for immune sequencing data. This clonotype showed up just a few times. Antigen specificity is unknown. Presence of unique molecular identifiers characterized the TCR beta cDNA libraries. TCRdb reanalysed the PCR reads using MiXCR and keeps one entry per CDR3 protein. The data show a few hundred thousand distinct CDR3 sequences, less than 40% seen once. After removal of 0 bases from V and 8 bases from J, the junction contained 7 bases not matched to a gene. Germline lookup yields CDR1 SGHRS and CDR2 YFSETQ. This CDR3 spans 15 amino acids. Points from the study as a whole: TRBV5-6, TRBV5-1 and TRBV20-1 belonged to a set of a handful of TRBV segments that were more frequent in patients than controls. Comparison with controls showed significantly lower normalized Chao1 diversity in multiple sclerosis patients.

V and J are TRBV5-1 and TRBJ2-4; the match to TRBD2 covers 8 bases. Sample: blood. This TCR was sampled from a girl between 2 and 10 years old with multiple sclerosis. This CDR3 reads CASSLGTSGGDIQYF. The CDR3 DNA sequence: TGCGCCAGCAGCTTGGGCACCTCGGGAGGGGACATTCAGTACTTC.